The rows below give T cell receptor beta chains drawn from one sample of a study of lymphopenia after photon versus proton radiotherapy. Sequencing used immunoSEQ multiplex PCR; TCRdb keeps in-frame clones, though not all of them. The repertoire holds approximately 160,000 clones, with roughly nine tenths as singletons. The starting material was peripheral blood, obtained from a patient treated with photon-based radiotherapy. The receptors were gathered from a man between 45 and 60 years old with gastric cancer. The CDR3 runs from the conserved cysteine through the conserved F or W. The D gene is left open where the match is weak. Rows may omit the clone size; those that give it use once, few, many or a size class.

>TRBJ1-3|NA|NA|TRBV6-5
CASSLTVTSGNTIYF
TGTGCCAGCAGTTTGACAGTCACCTCTGGAAACACCATATATTTT
>TRBJ1-4|NA|TRBD1|TRBV23-1
CATLGGQGSEKLFF
TGCGCCACCCTAGGGGGACAGGGATCTGAAAAACTGTTTTTT
>TRBJ1-5|once|NA|TRBV28
CASSFSSRGNNQPQHF
TGTGCCAGCAGTTTTAGTTCCCGGGGGAACAATCAGCCCCAGCATTTT
>TRBJ1-5|NA|NA|TRBV27
CASGWEQPQHF
TGTGCCAGCGGCTGGGAGCAGCCCCAGCATTTT
>TRBJ1-5|NA|NA|TRBV6-1
CASSGQGFNQPQHF
TGTGCCAGCAGCGGGCAGGGCTTCAATCAGCCCCAGCATTTT
>TRBJ1-1|NA|NA|TRBV30
CAWSVGRQEAFF
TGTGCCTGGAGTGTGGGGAGGCAGGAAGCTTTCTTT
>TRBJ1-2|NA|TRBD1|TRBV9
CASSSRTGGGYGYTF
TGTGCCAGCAGCTCTCGGACAGGGGGCGGGTATGGCTACACCTTC
>TRBJ2-7|NA|TRBD1|TRBV19
CASGDRERYEQYF
TGTGCCAGTGGGGACAGGGAACGCTACGAGCAGTACTTC
>TRBJ2-3|NA|NA|TRBV2
CASIGSVPSTDTQYF
TGTGCCAGCATCGGGAGCGTACCCAGCACAGATACGCAGTATTTT
>TRBJ1-1|NA|NA|TRBV20-1
CSVPGTEAFF
TGCAGTGTCCCAGGCACTGAAGCTTTCTTT
>TRBJ2-7|once|NA|TRBV27
CASRPETRDAGEQYF
TGTGCCAGCCGGCCCGAGACTAGGGACGCCGGGGAGCAGTACTTC
>TRBJ1-1|NA|NA|TRBV5-6
CASSGDSGFTEAFF
TGTGCCAGCAGCGGGGATTCAGGTTTCACTGAAGCTTTCTTT
>TRBJ1-4|few|NA|TRBV20-1
CSAKIGEKLFF
TGCAGTGCCAAAATCGGGGAAAAACTGTTTTTT
>TRBJ2-3|NA|TRBD2|TRBV11-2
CASSLGRGAGGITDTQYF
TGTGCCAGCAGCTTAGGCCGCGGAGCGGGAGGAATAACAGATACGCAGTATTTT
>TRBJ2-7|NA|NA|TRBV30
CAWSVGQSYEQYF
TGTGCCTGGAGTGTCGGACAGTCCTACGAGCAGTACTTC
>TRBJ2-5|few|TRBD2|TRBV7-2
CASSSSGSGQETQYF
TGTGCCAGCAGCTCTAGCGGGAGCGGCCAAGAGACCCAGTACTTC
>TRBJ1-2|few|TRBD1|TRBV7-9
CASRSPGQGPYGYTF
TGTGCCAGCAGGTCCCCGGGACAGGGACCCTATGGCTACACCTTC
>TRBJ2-3|few|NA|TRBV12-5
CASGLSRTDTQYF
TGTGCTAGTGGTTTGTCCCGCACAGATACGCAGTATTTT
>TRBJ2-7|NA|TRBD1|TRBV27
CASSRDRATYEQYF
TGTGCCAGCAGTCGAGACAGGGCTACCTACGAGCAGTACTTC
>TRBJ1-1|NA|NA|TRBV19
CASSIDLGAVNTEAFF
TGTGCCAGTAGTATAGATCTCGGGGCGGTGAACACTGAAGCTTTCTTT
>TRBJ1-2|NA|NA|TRBV30
CAWSENSYGYTF
TGTGCCTGGAGCGAGAACAGCTATGGCTACACCTTC
>TRBJ2-5|NA|TRBD2|TRBV9
CASSAGGLAGGQETQYF
TGTGCCAGCAGCGCGGGGGGTCTAGCGGGAGGGCAAGAGACCCAGTACTTC
>TRBJ2-6|NA|NA|TRBV4-1
CASSHPRDSGANVLTF
TGCGCCAGCAGCCATCCCCGGGACTCTGGGGCCAACGTCCTGACTTTC
>TRBJ2-6|once|TRBD2|TRBV11-2
CASSRRAGEPTGANVLTF
TGTGCCAGCAGCCGAAGAGCGGGAGAACCGACTGGGGCCAACGTCCTGACTTTC
>TRBJ2-2|NA|NA|TRBV28
CASRGSLNTGELFF
TGTGCCAGCAGGGGGAGCCTGAACACCGGGGAGCTGTTTTTT
>TRBJ1-2|few|NA|TRBV10-1
CASSDNVEEGYTF
TGCGCCAGCAGTGATAATGTTGAGGAAGGCTACACCTTC
>TRBJ2-7|NA|TRBD2|TRBV5-1
CASSFGSGIYEQYF
TGCGCCAGCAGCTTCGGTAGCGGGATATACGAGCAGTACTTC
>TRBJ1-4|NA|NA|TRBV19
CASSTRPGRDEKLFF
TGTGCCAGTAGCACTCGGCCAGGGCGGGATGAAAAACTGTTTTTT
>TRBJ1-2|NA|TRBD1|TRBV11-2
CASSFDYRGGYTF
TGTGCCAGCAGCTTCGATTACAGGGGAGGCTACACCTTC
>TRBJ1-4|NA|NA|TRBV15
CATSRDGNEKLFF
TGTGCCACCAGCAGGGACGGTAATGAAAAACTGTTTTTT
>TRBJ1-5|NA|NA|TRBV6-1
CASGHMLSNQPQHF
TGTGCCAGCGGCCACATGCTTAGCAATCAGCCCCAGCATTTT
>TRBJ1-2|NA|TRBD1|TRBV28
CASRPGTADYGYTF
TGTGCCAGCAGACCCGGGACAGCTGACTATGGCTACACCTTC
>TRBJ1-1|NA|NA|TRBV7-6
CASSLPPDEAFF
TGTGCCAGCAGCTTACCCCCGGATGAAGCTTTCTTT
>TRBJ2-1|NA|NA|TRBV11-2
CASRSGWTRRNEQFF
TGTGCCAGCAGGTCCGGGTGGACTCGACGCAATGAGCAGTTCTTC
>TRBJ2-4|NA|TRBD1|TRBV7-6
CASSGQGIGKNIQYF
TGTGCCAGCAGCGGACAGGGGATCGGCAAAAACATTCAGTACTTC
>TRBJ2-7|once|TRBD1|TRBV5-1
CASSLTGGRYEQYF
TGCGCCAGCAGCCTGACAGGGGGCCGGTACGAGCAGTACTTC
>TRBJ1-3|once|NA|TRBV18
CASSPYLETSGNTIYF
TGTGCCAGCTCACCATATCTGGAGACCTCTGGAAACACCATATATTTT
>TRBJ2-5|NA|TRBD1|TRBV5-1
CASSGQGWGVQETQYF
TGCGCCAGCAGCGGACAGGGCTGGGGAGTCCAAGAGACCCAGTACTTC
>TRBJ1-2|NA|NA|TRBV19
CASSTSGAIYGYTF
TGTGCCAGTAGTACTTCCGGGGCTATCTATGGCTACACCTTC
>TRBJ2-7|NA|NA|TRBV30
CASDHRDTLYEQYF
TGTGCCTCGGACCACCGGGACACTCTCTACGAGCAGTACTTC
>TRBJ2-7|NA|NA|TRBV6-1
CASSDIRTTHEQYF
TGTGCCAGCAGTGACATACGGACCACCCACGAGCAGTACTTC
>TRBJ1-5|NA|NA|TRBV10-3
CAISDGALQPQHF
TGTGCCATCAGTGACGGGGCGCTTCAGCCCCAGCATTTT
>TRBJ2-5|NA|NA|TRBV6-5
CASSYSSTGETQYF
TGTGCCAGCAGTTACTCCTCTACAGGGGAGACCCAGTACTTC
>TRBJ2-7|NA|NA|TRBV11-2
CASSSIAGNFYEQYF
TGTGCCAGCAGCTCAATCGCAGGGAACTTCTACGAGCAGTACTTC
>TRBJ2-2|NA|TRBD1|TRBV5-1
CASSLARGSNTGELFF
TGCGCCAGCAGCTTGGCCAGGGGGAGCAACACCGGGGAGCTGTTTTTT
>TRBJ2-1|NA|TRBD1|TRBV19
CASGGTGWNEQFF
TGTGCCAGTGGGGGGACAGGGTGGAATGAGCAGTTCTTC
>TRBJ1-2|NA|NA|TRBV4-1
CASSQDPQGVKYGYTF
TGCGCCAGCAGCCAAGATCCCCAGGGAGTAAAGTATGGCTACACCTTC
>TRBJ2-5|NA|TRBD2|TRBV7-2
CASKTGTSRETQYF
TGTGCCAGCAAAACCGGGACTAGCAGAGAGACCCAGTACTTC
>TRBJ2-7|NA|TRBD1|TRBV5-1
CASSAKGQGERPTYEQYF
TGCGCCAGCAGCGCCAAGGGACAGGGGGAGCGACCCACCTACGAGCAGTACTTC
>TRBJ1-3|NA|NA|TRBV28
CASCSYGGRNTIYF
TGTGCCAGCTGTTCGTATGGGGGCCGGAACACCATATATTTT
>TRBJ1-2|NA|NA|TRBV7-6
CASSPSTLRGSNGYTF
TGTGCCAGCAGCCCATCCACCCTCAGGGGATCGAATGGCTACACCTTC
>TRBJ2-5|NA|TRBD1|TRBV12-5
CASGPGTGLWTQYF
TGTGCTAGTGGACCCGGGACAGGGCTTTGGACCCAGTACTTC
>TRBJ2-5|NA|NA|TRBV6-6
CASSYSGRQETQYF
TGTGCCAGCAGTTACTCGGGACGCCAAGAGACCCAGTACTTC
>TRBJ1-1|few|NA|TRBV7-3
CASSFTNTEAFF
TGTGCCAGCAGCTTTACGAACACTGAAGCTTTCTTT
>TRBJ2-1|NA|NA|TRBV2
CASSRLPSEQFF
TGTGCCAGCAGCCGACTACCGTCGGAGCAGTTCTTC
>TRBJ2-5|NA|TRBD2|TRBV6-1
CASSEAGGYQETQYF
TGTGCCAGCAGTGAAGCCGGGGGGTACCAAGAGACCCAGTACTTC
>TRBJ2-7|NA|NA|TRBV5-6
CASSLGGDSYEQYF
TGTGCCAGCAGCTTGGGAGGGGACTCCTACGAGCAGTACTTC
>TRBJ2-7|once|NA|TRBV7-2
CASSLVDGSSYEQYF
TGTGCCAGCAGCTTAGTCGACGGGAGCTCCTACGAGCAGTACTTC
>TRBJ2-7|once|TRBD1|TRBV7-8
CASSSGTGASYEQYF
TGTGCCAGCAGCTCCGGGACAGGGGCCTCCTACGAGCAGTACTTC